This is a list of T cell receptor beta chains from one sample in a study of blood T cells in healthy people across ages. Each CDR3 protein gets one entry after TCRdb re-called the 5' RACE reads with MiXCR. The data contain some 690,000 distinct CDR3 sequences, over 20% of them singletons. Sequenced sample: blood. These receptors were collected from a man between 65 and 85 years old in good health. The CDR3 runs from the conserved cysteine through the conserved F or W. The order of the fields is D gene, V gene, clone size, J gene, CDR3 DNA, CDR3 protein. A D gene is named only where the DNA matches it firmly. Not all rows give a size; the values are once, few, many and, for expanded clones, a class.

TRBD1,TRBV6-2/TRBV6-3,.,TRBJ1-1,TGTGCCAGCAGCCAACCTTCAGGGGGGGAGAACACTGAAGCTTTCTTT,CASSQPSGGENTEAFF
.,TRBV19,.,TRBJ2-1,TGTGCCAGTAGTAAGGAGCGGACTACCAATGAGCAGTTCTTC,CASSKERTTNEQFF
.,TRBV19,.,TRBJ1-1,TGTGCCAGCTGGGAGGGTTGGGGGACTGAAGCTTTCTTT,CASWEGWGTEAFF
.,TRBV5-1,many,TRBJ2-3,TGCGCCAGCAGCTTGGAACCCTACACAGATACGCAGTATTTT,CASSLEPYTDTQYF
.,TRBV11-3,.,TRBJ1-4,TGTGCCAGCAGCTTAATGGGGATAGCTGGAGAAAAACTGTTTTTT,CASSLMGIAGEKLFF
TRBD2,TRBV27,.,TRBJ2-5,TGTGCCAGCAGTTTCATTAGCGGGGGTGCGGAGACCCAGTACTTC,CASSFISGGAETQYF
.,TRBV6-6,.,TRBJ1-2,TGTGCCAGCAGTTACTCCCAACGGGACGGTCGGTACTATGGCTACACCTTC,CASSYSQRDGRYYGYTF
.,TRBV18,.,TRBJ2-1,TGTGCCAGCTCACCATTAATCGATGAGCAGTTCTTC,CASSPLIDEQFF
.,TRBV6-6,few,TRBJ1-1,TGTGCCAGCAGTCCGAATCGTGACAGGCACACTGAAGCTTTCTTT,CASSPNRDRHTEAFF
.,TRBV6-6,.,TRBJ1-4,TGTGCCAGCAGACTTTCTTCCGGGGCCGAGGGGGAAAAACTGTTTTTT,CASRLSSGAEGEKLFF
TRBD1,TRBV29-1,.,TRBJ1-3,TGCAGCGTAGAAACAGGGGTTTCTGGAAACACCATATATTTT,CSVETGVSGNTIYF
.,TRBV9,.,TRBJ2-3,TGTGCCAGCAGCGTAGGGTCCCAGCCAGATACGCAGTATTTT,CASSVGSQPDTQYF
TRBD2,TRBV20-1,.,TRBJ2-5,TGCAGTGCTAGAGGCGGGAGCGGAAAGACCCAGTACTTC,CSARGGSGKTQYF
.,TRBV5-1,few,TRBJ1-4,TGCGCCAGCAGCCAAACCAGGGATAGTAATGAAAAACTGTTTTTT,CASSQTRDSNEKLFF
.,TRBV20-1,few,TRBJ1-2,TGCAGTGCCACAGCGTCCCCCGCCGGCTATGGCTACACCTTC,CSATASPAGYGYTF
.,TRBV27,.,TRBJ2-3,TGTGCCAGCAGTTTTCGTAAGGCAGATACGCAGTATTTT,CASSFRKADTQYF
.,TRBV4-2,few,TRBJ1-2,TGTGCCAGCAGCCAAGATGTCGGGAGAGACTATGGCTACACCTTC,CASSQDVGRDYGYTF
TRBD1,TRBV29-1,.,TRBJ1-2,TGCAGCGCTCGACAGGGGGCAGAATATGGCTACACCTTC,CSARQGAEYGYTF
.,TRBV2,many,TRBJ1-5,TGTGCCAGCAGCCTGGACGGCGTTAGCAATCAGCCCCAGCATTTT,CASSLDGVSNQPQHF
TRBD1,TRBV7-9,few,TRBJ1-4,TGTGCCAGCAGCATTCGACAGGGTAATGAAAAACTGTTTTTT,CASSIRQGNEKLFF
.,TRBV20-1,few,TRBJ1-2,TGCAGTGCCGACTCCGGGTTACGCTACACCTTC,CSADSGLRYTF
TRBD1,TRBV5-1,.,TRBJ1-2,TGCGCCAGCAGCGGCTCGGGACAGGCTAACTATGGCTACACCTTC,CASSGSGQANYGYTF
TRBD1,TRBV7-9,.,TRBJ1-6,TGTGCCAGCAGCTTAGTTGGGACAGGGAGCTCACCCCTCCACTTT,CASSLVGTGSSPLHF
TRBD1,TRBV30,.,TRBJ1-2,TGTGCCTGGAGCAGGGGGAGGTTTGGCTACACCTTC,CAWSRGRFGYTF
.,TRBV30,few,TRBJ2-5,TGTGCCTGGAGTAAAAGGCTAGGAGAGACCCAGTACTTC,CAWSKRLGETQYF
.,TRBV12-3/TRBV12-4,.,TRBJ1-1,TGTGCCAGCAGTTTGGCTTTCATGAACACTGAAGCTTTCTTT,CASSLAFMNTEAFF
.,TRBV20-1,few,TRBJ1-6,TGCAGTGCTAGAGGAAATCCTGGGGGAAATTCACCCCTCCACTTT,CSARGNPGGNSPLHF